The T cell receptor beta chain under discussion was sequenced for a study of control samples from healthy donors and cancer patients (TCRdb year 2020). Comments on this clone: The clone's antigen remains unknown. Base-call qualities are not available, and no considerably larger clone is one nucleotide away.

The CDR3 contains 13 residues, cysteine and phenylalanine counted. Only CDR3 DNA remains: 39 bases, in frame from the first base. V was cut back by 3 bases and J by 4 bases, leaving a gap of 8 bases between them. Based on the germline V gene, the CDR1 and CDR2 sequences are SGHNT and YENEEA. The library was produced with the immunoSEQ multiplex PCR assay. TCRdb stores this immuneACCESS table with in-frame sequences only. Part of the clones is absent; in the studies checked, under half of the shortfall reflects unresolved V genes, and no reason is known for the rest. The sample table contains 120,000 or so clones; only one count was recorded for about 95% of them. About 3.6% of the sample belongs to the ten largest clones.

The rearrangement combines TRBV11-3 with TRBJ2-3; TRBD1 might be the D gene, on 5 matching bases. The sample was blood. This sequence was found in a man younger than 45 in good health. The CDR3 protein: CASSFGAPDTQYF. The nucleotide sequence is given as TGTGCCAGCAGCTTTGGGGCACCAGATACGCAGTATTTT.